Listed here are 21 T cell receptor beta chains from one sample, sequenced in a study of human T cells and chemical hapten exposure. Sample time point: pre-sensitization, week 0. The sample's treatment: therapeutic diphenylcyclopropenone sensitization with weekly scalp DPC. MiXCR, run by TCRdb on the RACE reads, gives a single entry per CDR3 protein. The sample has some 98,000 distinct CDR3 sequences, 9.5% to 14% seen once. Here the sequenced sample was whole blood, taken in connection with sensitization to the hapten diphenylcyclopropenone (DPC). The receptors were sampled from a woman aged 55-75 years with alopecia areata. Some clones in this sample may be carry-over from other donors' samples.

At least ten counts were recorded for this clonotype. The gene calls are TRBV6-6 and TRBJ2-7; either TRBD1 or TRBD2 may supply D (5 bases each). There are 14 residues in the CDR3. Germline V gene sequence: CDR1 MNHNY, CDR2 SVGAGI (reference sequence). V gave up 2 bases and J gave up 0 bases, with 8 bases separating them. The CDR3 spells CASSYRGYSYEQYF. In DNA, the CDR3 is TGTGCCAGCAGTTACCGGGGCTACTCCTACGAGCAGTACTTC.

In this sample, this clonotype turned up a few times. The CDR3 DNA follows: TGTGCCAGCAGCTTAGGCTACAGGGGATCAGCCAAAAACATTCAGTACTTC. Translated: CASSLGYRGSAKNIQYF. This chain links TRBV13 with TRBJ2-4, with 7 bases aligning to TRBD1. V lost 0 bases and J lost 0; bases outside the gene matches: 5. Germline V gene sequence: CDR1 PRHDT, CDR2 FYEKMQ (reference sequence). The CDR3 sequence is 17 residues long. The whole variable domain, remainder taken from reference TRBV13 and TRBJ2-4, is AAGVIQSPRHLIKEKRETATLKCYPIPRHDTVYWYQQGPGQDPQFLISFYEKMQSDKGSIPDRFSAQQFSDYHSELNMSSLELGDSALYFCASSLGYRGSAKNIQYFGAGTRLSVL.

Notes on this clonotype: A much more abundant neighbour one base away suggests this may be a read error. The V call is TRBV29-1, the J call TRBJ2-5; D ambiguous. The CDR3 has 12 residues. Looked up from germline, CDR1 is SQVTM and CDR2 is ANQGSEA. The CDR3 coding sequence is TGCAGGGCCTTAATCCGGCAAGAGACCCAGTACTTC. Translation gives CRALIRQETQYF.

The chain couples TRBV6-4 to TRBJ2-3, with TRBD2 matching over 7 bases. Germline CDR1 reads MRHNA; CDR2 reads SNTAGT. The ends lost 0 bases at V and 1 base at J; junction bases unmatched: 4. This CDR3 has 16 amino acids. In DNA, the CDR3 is TGTGCCAGCAGTGACTCCGGGGGAGGGGGCACAGATACGCAGTATTTT. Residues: CASSDSGGGGTDTQYF.

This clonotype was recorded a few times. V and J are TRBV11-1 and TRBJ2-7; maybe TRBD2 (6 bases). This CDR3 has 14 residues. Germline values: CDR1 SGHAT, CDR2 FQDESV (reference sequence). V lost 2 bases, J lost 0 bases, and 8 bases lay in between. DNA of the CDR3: TGTGCCAGCAGCTTAAGGCGGGGCTCCTACGAGCAGTACTTC. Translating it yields CASSLRRGSYEQYF.

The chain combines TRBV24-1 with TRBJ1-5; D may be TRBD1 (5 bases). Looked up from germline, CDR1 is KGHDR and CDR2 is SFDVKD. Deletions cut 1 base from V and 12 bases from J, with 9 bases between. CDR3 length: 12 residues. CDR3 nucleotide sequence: TGTGCCACCAGTGATTTAGCGGGGGTCCAGCATTTT. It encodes CATSDLAGVQHF.

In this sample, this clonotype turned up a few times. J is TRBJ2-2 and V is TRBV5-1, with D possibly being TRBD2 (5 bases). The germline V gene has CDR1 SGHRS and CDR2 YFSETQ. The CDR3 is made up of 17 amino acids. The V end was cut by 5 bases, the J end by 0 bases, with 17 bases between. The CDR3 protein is CASRSGFAGTNTGELFF. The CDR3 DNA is TGCGCCAGCAGATCTGGATTTGCGGGCACGAACACCGGGGAGCTGTTTTTT.

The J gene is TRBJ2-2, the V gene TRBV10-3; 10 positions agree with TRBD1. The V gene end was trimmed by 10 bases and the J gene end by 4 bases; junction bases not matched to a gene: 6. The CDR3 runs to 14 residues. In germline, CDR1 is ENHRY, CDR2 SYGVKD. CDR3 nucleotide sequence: TGTGCCACCGGACAGGGGGGATCCACCGGGGAGCTGTTTTTT. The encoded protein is CATGQGGSTGELFF.

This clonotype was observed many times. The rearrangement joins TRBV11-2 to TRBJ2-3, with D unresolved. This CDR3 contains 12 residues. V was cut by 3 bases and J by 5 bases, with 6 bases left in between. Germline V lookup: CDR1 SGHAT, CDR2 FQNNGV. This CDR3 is CASSFAVDTQYF. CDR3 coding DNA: TGTGCCAGCAGCTTCGCGGTAGATACGCAGTATTTT.

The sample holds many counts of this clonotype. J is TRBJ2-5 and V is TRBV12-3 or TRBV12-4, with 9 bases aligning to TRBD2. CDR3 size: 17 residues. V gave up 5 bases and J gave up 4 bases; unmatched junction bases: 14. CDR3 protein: CASSPRSGGGARETQYF. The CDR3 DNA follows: TGTGCCAGCAGTCCACGATCGGGCGGGGGGGCTCGAGAGACCCAGTACTTC.

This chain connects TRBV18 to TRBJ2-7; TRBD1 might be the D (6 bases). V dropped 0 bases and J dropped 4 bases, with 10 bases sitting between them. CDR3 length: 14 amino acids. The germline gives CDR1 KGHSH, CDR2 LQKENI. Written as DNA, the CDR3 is TGTGCCAGCTCACCACCCCAGGGGCCTTACGAGCAGTACTTC. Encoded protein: CASSPPQGPYEQYF.

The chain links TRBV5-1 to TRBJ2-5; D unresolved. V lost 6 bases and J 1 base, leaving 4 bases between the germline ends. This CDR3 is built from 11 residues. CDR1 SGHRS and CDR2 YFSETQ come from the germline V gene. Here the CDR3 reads CASKSQETQYF. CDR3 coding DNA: TGCGCCAGCAAAAGCCAAGAGACCCAGTACTTC.

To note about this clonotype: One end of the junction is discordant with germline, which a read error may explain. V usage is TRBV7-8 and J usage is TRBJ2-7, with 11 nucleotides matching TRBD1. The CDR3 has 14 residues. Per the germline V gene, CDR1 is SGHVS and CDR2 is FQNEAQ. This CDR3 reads CACSLGTGGYEQYF. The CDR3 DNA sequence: TGTGCCTGCAGCTTAGGGACAGGGGGCTACGAGCAGTACTTC.

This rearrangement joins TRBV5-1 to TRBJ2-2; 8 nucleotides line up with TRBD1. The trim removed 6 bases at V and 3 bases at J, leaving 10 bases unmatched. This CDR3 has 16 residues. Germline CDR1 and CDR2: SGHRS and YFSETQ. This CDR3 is CASNPMGQAYTGELFF. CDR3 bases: TGCGCCAGCAACCCTATGGGACAGGCCTACACCGGGGAGCTGTTTTTT.

The CDR3 sequence: CSVVRYGSGNTIYF. CDR3 DNA sequence: TGCAGCGTTGTCCGTTATGGGTCTGGAAACACCATATATTTT. The chain is built from TRBV29-1 and TRBJ1-3; D unclear. Between the trimmed V and J ends, which lost 4 bases and 1 base, there was a span of 11 bases. Germline V gene lookup returns CDR1 SQVTM and CDR2 ANQGSEA. The CDR3 spans 14 residues.

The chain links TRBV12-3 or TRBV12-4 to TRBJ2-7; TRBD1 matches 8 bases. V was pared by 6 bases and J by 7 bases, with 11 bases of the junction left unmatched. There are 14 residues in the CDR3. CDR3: CASSFQGQATEQYF. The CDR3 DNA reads TGTGCCAGCAGCTTCCAGGGACAGGCGACTGAGCAGTACTTC.

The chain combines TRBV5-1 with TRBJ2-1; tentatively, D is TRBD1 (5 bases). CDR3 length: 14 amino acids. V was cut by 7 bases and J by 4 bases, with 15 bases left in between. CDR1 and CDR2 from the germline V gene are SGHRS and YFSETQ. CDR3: CASSFRVGYNEQFF. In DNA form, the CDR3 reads TGCGCCAGCTCTTTCAGGGTAGGATACAATGAGCAGTTCTTC.

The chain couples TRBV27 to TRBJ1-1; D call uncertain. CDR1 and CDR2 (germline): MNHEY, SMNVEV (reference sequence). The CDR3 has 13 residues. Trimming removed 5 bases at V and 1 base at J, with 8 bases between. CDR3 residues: CASSRNGNTEAFF. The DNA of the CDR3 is TGTGCCAGCAGTCGAAACGGGAACACTGAAGCTTTCTTT.

In DNA form, the CDR3 reads TGCGCCACCTCAAGGATGAATTTTACGGGACAGCGCCAGCCCCAGCATTTT. As protein: CATSRMNFTGQRQPQHF. V usage is TRBV10-1 and J usage is TRBJ1-5; 7 nucleotides line up with TRBD1. Germline trimming cut 10 bases from V and 7 bases from J; bases unmatched to any gene: 22. The CDR3 loop spans 17 amino acids. The germline V gene encodes CDR1 WNHNN and CDR2 SYGVQD (reference sequence).

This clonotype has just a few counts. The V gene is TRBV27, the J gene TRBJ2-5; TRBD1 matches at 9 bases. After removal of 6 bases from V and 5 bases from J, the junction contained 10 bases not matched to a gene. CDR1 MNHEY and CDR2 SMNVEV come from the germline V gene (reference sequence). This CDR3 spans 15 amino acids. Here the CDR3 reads CASRPTGGLWETQYF. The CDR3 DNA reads TGTGCCAGCAGACCTACAGGGGGCTTATGGGAGACCCAGTACTTC.

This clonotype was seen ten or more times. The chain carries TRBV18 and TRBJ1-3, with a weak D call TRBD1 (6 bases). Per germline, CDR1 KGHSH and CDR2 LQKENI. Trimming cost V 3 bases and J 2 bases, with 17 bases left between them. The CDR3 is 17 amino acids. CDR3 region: CASSPVEGGHPGNTIYF. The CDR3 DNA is TGTGCCAGCTCACCGGTCGAGGGGGGTCATCCTGGAAACACCATATATTTT.